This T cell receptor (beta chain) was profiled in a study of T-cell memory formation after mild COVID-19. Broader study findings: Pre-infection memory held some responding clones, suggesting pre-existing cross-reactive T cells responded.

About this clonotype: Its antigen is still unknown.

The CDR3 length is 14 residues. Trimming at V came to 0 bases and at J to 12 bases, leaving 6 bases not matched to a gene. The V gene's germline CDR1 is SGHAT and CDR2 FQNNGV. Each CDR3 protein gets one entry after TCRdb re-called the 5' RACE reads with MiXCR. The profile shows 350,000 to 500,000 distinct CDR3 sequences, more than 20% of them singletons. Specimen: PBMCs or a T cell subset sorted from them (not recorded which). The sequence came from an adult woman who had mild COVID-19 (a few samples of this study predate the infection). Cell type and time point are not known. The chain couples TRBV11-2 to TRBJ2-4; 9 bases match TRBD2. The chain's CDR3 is CASSLDMLAGTQYF. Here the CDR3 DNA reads TGTGCCAGCAGCTTAGATATGCTAGCGGGGACTCAGTACTTC. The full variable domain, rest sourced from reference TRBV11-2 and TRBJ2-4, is EAGVAQSPRYKIIEKRQSVAFWCNPISGHATLYWYQQILGQGPKLLIQFQNNGVVDDSQLPKDRFSAERLKGVDSTLKIQPAKLEDSAVYLCASSLDMLAGTQYFGAGTRLSVL.